This T cell receptor beta chain emerged from a study of PD-1 blockade in classical Hodgkin lymphoma. Study-level points and caveats: Relapsed/refractory patients reportedly had the lowest baseline TCR diversity, below newly diagnosed patients, who were below healthy donors. Before treatment, complete responders showed about the same diversity as newly diagnosed patients. Underlying causes for the observed repertoire differences were not defined, possibly disease activity or prior therapy.

As for time point: cycle 4 day 1 (C4D1), after more than 5 weeks of nivolumab. Each patient relapsed following autologous stem cell transplantation, and prior brentuximab vedotin exposure differed. In its sample, this clone was seen a few times. The antigen remains undetermined. The table came from immunoSEQ multiplex PCR; TCRdb's copy has only in-frame clones and leaves some out. The table records more than 30,000 clones, around 80% of them present only once. From germline, CDR1 is DFQATT and CDR2 SNEGSKA (reference sequence). CDR3 size: 11 residues. Trimming took 0 bases from V and 10 from J, leaving 9 bases between them.

This sequence was found in a human donor with classical Hodgkin lymphoma. The gene calls are TRBV20-1 and TRBJ1-1; D unresolved. The source was peripheral blood mononuclear cells (PBMCs), collected before the fourth cycle of nivolumab. The CDR3, as DNA: TGCAGTGCTAGAGATGGTAAAGGAGCTTTCTTT. Translation gives CSARDGKGAFF.